The present TCR beta chain was sequenced within a study of T-cell memory formation after mild COVID-19. Study-wide context: The TCR clusters were mostly specific to one donor.

One entry per CDR3 protein results from TCRdb running MiXCR on the 5' RACE reads. Altogether 110,000 to 150,000 distinct CDR3 sequences are present, 11% to 15% being singletons, with the ten largest covering about 27%. CDR3 length: 16 amino acids. V lost 4 bases to trimming and J lost 2 bases; unmatched junction nucleotides: 10. CDR1 and CDR2 from the germline V gene are SEHNR and FQNEAQ (reference sequence). This clonotype showed up just a few times. Its antigen is undetermined. Points from the study as a whole: CD4+ contracting clones were mainly CM and EM; CD8+ ones, EMRA. A subset of responding clones appeared in pre-infection memory, suggesting cross-reactive memory joined.

The chain is built from TRBV7-9 and TRBJ2-7; 8 bases align to TRBD1. The receptor was isolated from an adult woman who had mild COVID-19 (a few samples of this study predate the infection). Cell type and time point are not known. Input material: PBMCs or a T cell subset sorted from them (not recorded which). The CDR3, as DNA: TGTGCCAGCAGCTCCCAGCCAGGGGGCCCCACCTACGAGCAGTACTTC. Residues: CASSSQPGGPTYEQYF.